Listed below are T cell receptor beta chains from one sample, sequenced in a study of shared clonotypes between healthy human individuals. Data came from immunoSEQ multiplex PCR; TCRdb stores just in-frame clones and leaves some out. Here the sample spans some 2 million clones, just under 95% being singletons. Sequenced material: naive CD8+ T cells sorted from blood. These TCRs come from a man between 18 and 35 years old in good health. CDR3s include the opening cysteine and the closing phenylalanine or tryptophan. The D gene is left open where the match is weak. Not every row has a clone size; where given, it reads once, few, many or a size class.

clone_size	v_call	d_call	j_call	cdr3_nt	cdr3_aa
once	TRBV30	TRBD2	TRBJ2-3	TGTGCCTGGAGTGTTTTCACTAGCGGGGACACAGATACGCAGTATTTT	CAWSVFTSGDTDTQYF
.	TRBV27	TRBD2	TRBJ2-7	TGTGCCAGCAGTTTAGGAATCGGGACTAGCGGGAGTAACGAGCAGTACTTC	CASSLGIGTSGSNEQYF
.	TRBV7-9	.	TRBJ1-6	TGTGCCAGCAGCTCCCTTAATTCACCCCTCCACTTT	CASSSLNSPLHF
once	TRBV6-5	.	TRBJ2-3	TGTGCCAGCAGTTACCTTGTCAGGGGTAGCACAGATACGCAGTATTTT	CASSYLVRGSTDTQYF
.	TRBV6-6	.	TRBJ1-1	TGTGCCAGCAGTTTGACAGGAACTGAAGCTTTCTTT	CASSLTGTEAFF
.	TRBV7-9	TRBD1	TRBJ2-7	TGTGCCAGCAGCTCCGACAGGGCCCACGAGCAGTACTTC	CASSSDRAHEQYF
.	TRBV11-2	.	TRBJ2-7	TGTGCCAGCAGCTTGCGCGGGGTGGTCGAGCAGTACTTC	CASSLRGVVEQYF
.	TRBV19	.	TRBJ1-1	TGTGCCAGTAGTCCCCCCGAGGGACCGAACACTGAAGCTTTCTTT	CASSPPEGPNTEAFF
.	TRBV5-6	.	TRBJ2-1	TGTGCCAGCACCTCGTTGGATGAGCAGTTCTTC	CASTSLDEQFF
.	TRBV9	TRBD2	TRBJ2-2	TGTGCCAGCAGCGTAATGGAACGGGAGGCGAACACCGGGGAGCTGTTTTTT	CASSVMEREANTGELFF
.	TRBV27	TRBD1	TRBJ1-5	TGTGCCAGCAGTCCTTGGACAGGGAATCAGCCCCAGCATTTT	CASSPWTGNQPQHF
.	TRBV9	.	TRBJ1-2	TGTGCCAGCAGCGGGACTCGTTATGGCTACACCTTC	CASSGTRYGYTF
.	TRBV7-2	TRBD2	TRBJ2-7	TGTGCCAGCAGCCAGGGACTAGCGGGAGGTGACGAGCAGTACTTC	CASSQGLAGGDEQYF
.	TRBV5-1	TRBD2	TRBJ2-7	TGCGCCAGCAGCTTGAGTCAAGCGGGAGGTTACGAGCAGTACTTC	CASSLSQAGGYEQYF
few	TRBV5-5	.	TRBJ1-5	TGTGCCAGCAGCTTGGACGGGGGCGGTAATCAGCCCCAGCATTTT	CASSLDGGGNQPQHF
once	TRBV5-4	.	TRBJ1-1	TGTGCCAGCAGGGAGGGTGGGAACACTGAAGCTTTCTTT	CASREGGNTEAFF
.	TRBV13	.	TRBJ2-1	TGTGCCAGCAGCCTTAGTATGGGGGCAGCCTACAATGAGCAGTTCTTC	CASSLSMGAAYNEQFF
once	TRBV27	TRBD2	TRBJ2-1	TGTGCCAGCAGTTTAGGACTAGCGGGGGGATTCTCCTACAATGAGCAGTTCTTC	CASSLGLAGGFSYNEQFF
.	TRBV6-1	TRBD1	TRBJ2-7	TGTGCCAGCAGTGAATACGAGGACAGGGGCAACGAGCAGTACTTC	CASSEYEDRGNEQYF
.	TRBV28	.	TRBJ1-1	TGTGCCAGCAGGTATGCCCTGGGGAGGGGTGAAGCTTTCTTT	CASRYALGRGEAFF
.	TRBV10-2	.	TRBJ1-3	TGCGCCAGCAGTGAGTTAACGGAGGGGAGTGGAAACACCATATATTTT	CASSELTEGSGNTIYF
.	TRBV19	.	TRBJ1-5	TGTGCCAGTAATCGACTCGGGGAGTTAAACCAGCCCCAGCATTTT	CASNRLGELNQPQHF
once	TRBV2	TRBD1	TRBJ2-7	TGTGCCACACTCATAGGGCCTGAGGACAGGGTCTACGAGCAGTACTTC	CATLIGPEDRVYEQYF
.	TRBV7-7	.	TRBJ2-7	TGTGCTAGCAGCCCCCGGGACGGATCCTACGAGCAGTACTTC	CASSPRDGSYEQYF
.	TRBV9	.	TRBJ2-1	TGTGCCAGCAGCCTGAGGTGGGGCGAATACAATGAGCAGTTCTTC	CASSLRWGEYNEQFF
.	TRBV13	.	TRBJ2-5	TGTGCCAGCAGCGACCAGGGAGAGACCCAGTACTTC	CASSDQGETQYF
.	TRBV9	.	TRBJ1-4	TGTGCCAGCAGCCCTCTCGACCGAGCTAATGAAAAACTGTTTTTT	CASSPLDRANEKLFF
.	TRBV27	.	TRBJ1-5	TGTGCCACCCGTCCCGGGGCAAGCAATCAGCCCCAGCATTTT	CATRPGASNQPQHF
.	TRBV6-5	TRBD2	TRBJ2-7	TGTGCCAGCAGTTACTCTATAGCGGGGGGGCCCTACGAGCAGTACTTC	CASSYSIAGGPYEQYF
.	TRBV19	TRBD1	TRBJ2-7	TGTGCCAGTAGTGGACAGGGCTACGAGCAGTACTTC	CASSGQGYEQYF
.	TRBV5-1	.	TRBJ1-6	TGCGCCAGCAGCTTGGGGGCAGGGGCACCCCTCCACTTT	CASSLGAGAPLHF
.	TRBV7-9	.	TRBJ2-3	TGTGCCAGCAGCTTAGGGCCTGGTTTCGAGATAGGGGATACGCAGTATTTT	CASSLGPGFEIGDTQYF
.	TRBV4-3	TRBD2	TRBJ2-7	TGCGCCAGCAGCCAAGGTGGGCCGGGACGGGAGGGAGACGAGCAGTACTTC	CASSQGGPGREGDEQYF
.	TRBV15	TRBD1	TRBJ1-4	TGTGCCACCTGCCCAGGACAGGGGAATTCTGAAAAACTGTTTTTT	CATCPGQGNSEKLFF
once	TRBV7-9	TRBD2	TRBJ2-7	TGTGCCAGCAGCTTTTTGCAAGGGGCGGGAGGGGACGAGCAGTACTTC	CASSFLQGAGGDEQYF
.	TRBV11-2	.	TRBJ2-1	TGTGCCAGCAAGGACAGCCTCTCCTACAATGAGCAGTTCTTC	CASKDSLSYNEQFF
.	TRBV30	.	TRBJ2-3	TGTGCCTGGAGCGCCCCCGGCGAAGGGGGCACAGATACGCAGTATTTT	CAWSAPGEGGTDTQYF
.	TRBV28	.	TRBJ1-1	TGTGCCAGCAGTTTATGGGGGGGCGACACTGAAGCTTTCTTT	CASSLWGGDTEAFF
.	TRBV4-1	.	TRBJ2-1	TGCGCCAGCAGCCAAGTTGGTTACAATGAGCAGTTCTTC	CASSQVGYNEQFF
.	TRBV7-6	TRBD1	TRBJ1-4	TGTGCCAGCAGCTTAATGACAGGGGTCGCAACTAATGAAAAACTGTTTTTT	CASSLMTGVATNEKLFF